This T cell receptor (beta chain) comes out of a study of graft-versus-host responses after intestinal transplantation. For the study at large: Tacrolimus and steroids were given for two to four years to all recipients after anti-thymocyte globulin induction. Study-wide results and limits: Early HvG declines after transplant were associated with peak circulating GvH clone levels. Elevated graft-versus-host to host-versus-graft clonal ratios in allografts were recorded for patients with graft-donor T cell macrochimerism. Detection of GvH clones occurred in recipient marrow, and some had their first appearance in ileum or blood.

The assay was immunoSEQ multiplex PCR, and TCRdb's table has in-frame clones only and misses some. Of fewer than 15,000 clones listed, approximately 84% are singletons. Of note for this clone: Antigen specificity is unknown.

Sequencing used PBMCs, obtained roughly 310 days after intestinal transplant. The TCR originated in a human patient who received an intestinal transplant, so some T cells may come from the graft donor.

The CDR3 sequence: CASSSRGDSLPNEQFF. For the CDR3, the DNA is TGTGCCAGCAGCTCCCGCGGGGACAGTTTACCCAATGAGCAGTTCTTC. This rearrangement joins TRBV11-2 to TRBJ2-1; tentatively, D is TRBD1 (7 bases). There are 16 residues in the CDR3. Trimming shortened V by 4 bases and J by 6 bases, and 19 bases separated the two germline ends. The germline gives CDR1 SGHAT, CDR2 FQNNGV.